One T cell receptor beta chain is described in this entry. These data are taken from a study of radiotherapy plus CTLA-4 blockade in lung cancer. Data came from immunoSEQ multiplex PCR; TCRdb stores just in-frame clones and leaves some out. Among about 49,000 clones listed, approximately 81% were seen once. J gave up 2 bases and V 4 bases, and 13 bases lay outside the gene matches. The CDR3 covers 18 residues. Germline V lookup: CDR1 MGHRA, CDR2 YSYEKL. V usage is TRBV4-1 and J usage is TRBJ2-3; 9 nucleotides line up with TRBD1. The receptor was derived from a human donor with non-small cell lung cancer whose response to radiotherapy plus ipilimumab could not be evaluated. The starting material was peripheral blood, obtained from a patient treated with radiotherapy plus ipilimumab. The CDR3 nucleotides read TGCGCCAGCAGCCCCGGCGTTCCGGGACAGGGTACCACAGATACGCAGTATTTT. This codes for CASSPGVPGQGTTDTQYF.